Sequencing of this TCR beta chain was carried out in a study of blood T cell repertoires in COVID-19. Overall study: Material from acute and convalescent COVID-19 was sourced from the United States, Italy and Spain. Nucleic acid was either cDNA or gDNA, and it came from T cells, B-cell-depleted T cells, or PBMCs.

Original processing notes: Researchers report that nucleated cell counts were estimated from reference gene primer amplification. Clones were read by immunoSEQ multiplex PCR, and TCRdb kept only the in-frame ones, dropping some. The V and J calls and clone size are taken from that table; D and trimming were inferred from the DNA. In the table there are 150,000 or so clones, around 85% of which are singletons. This CDR3 has 15 residues. Deletions cut 3 bases from V and 4 bases from J, with 16 bases between. Germline CDR1 is MDHEN and CDR2 is SYDVKM. This sequence joins TRBV28 and TRBJ2-7; possibly TRBD2 for D (6 bases). The receptor was derived from a human donor in a cohort sampled during active COVID-19. Input material: peripheral blood. CDR3 residues: CASSFPREEGYEQYF. Written as DNA, the CDR3 is TGTGCCAGCAGTTTCCCCAGGGAGGAAGGTTACGAGCAGTACTTC.